This TCR beta chain originates from a study of T cells in Graves' hyperthyroidism and ophthalmopathy. Regarding this clonotype: Its antigen is still unknown.

The source material, RNA transcripts, was used to amplify TCR beta CDR3 regions. An initial round of RT-PCR targeting the TCR CDR3 relied on the HTBI primer set. TCRdb ran MiXCR on the multiplex PCR reads and lists one entry per CDR3 protein. There are fewer than 300,000 distinct CDR3 sequences in the sample; less than 30% occur only once, and more than 25% lies in the top ten. The diagnoses drew upon clinical symptoms, serum thyroxine and TRAb, thyroid ultrasound and orbital computed tomography. Drawn at first hyperthyroidism diagnosis, the blood sample preceded any ophthalmopathy symptoms. CDR1 and CDR2 from the germline V gene are MDHEN and SYDVKM. The CDR3 has 14 residues. Between the trimmed V and J ends, which lost 5 bases and 7 bases, there was a span of 17 bases. Findings of the study overall: Most clonotypes expanded in the thyroid (above 0.001) were also present in blood.

Sequenced: blood. The sequence came from a middle-aged man with Graves' hyperthyroidism that later progressed to Graves' ophthalmopathy. The chain recombines TRBV28 with TRBJ1-2, with D perhaps matching TRBD1 (6 bases). Here the CDR3 reads CASSPGVIVSGYTF. Written as DNA, the CDR3 is TGTGCCAGCAGTCCAGGGGTTATCGTGTCTGGCTACACCTTC.